This entry is about one TCR beta chain. The data were taken from a study of OX40 agonist ivuxolimab in advanced cancers. This table comes from immunoSEQ multiplex PCR, and its TCRdb copy is limited to in-frame clones, with some not included. This sample carries some 43,000 clones, approximately 86% of them seen once, and the ten largest clones take about 15%. The germline V gene encodes CDR1 MDHEN and CDR2 SYDVKM. V was trimmed by 2 bases and J by 6 bases, leaving 8 bases between them. The CDR3 runs to 12 residues. The sequence was obtained from an adult with an advanced solid tumor such as melanoma, head and neck, liver or kidney cancer. The chain employs TRBV28 and TRBJ2-7, with D uncertain. The source was CD4+ or CD8+ T cells sorted from blood, collected in a trial of the OX40 agonist ivuxolimab. CDR3: CASSLIWGEQYF. CDR3 in DNA: TGTGCCAGCAGTTTAATTTGGGGCGAGCAGTACTTC. The whole variable domain, filled in from reference TRBV28 and TRBJ2-7, reads DVKVTQSSRYLVKRTGEKVFLECVQDMDHENMFWYRQDPGLGLRLIYFSYDVKMKEKGDIPEGYSVSREKKERFSLILESASTNQTSMYLCASSLIWGEQYFGPGTRLTVT.